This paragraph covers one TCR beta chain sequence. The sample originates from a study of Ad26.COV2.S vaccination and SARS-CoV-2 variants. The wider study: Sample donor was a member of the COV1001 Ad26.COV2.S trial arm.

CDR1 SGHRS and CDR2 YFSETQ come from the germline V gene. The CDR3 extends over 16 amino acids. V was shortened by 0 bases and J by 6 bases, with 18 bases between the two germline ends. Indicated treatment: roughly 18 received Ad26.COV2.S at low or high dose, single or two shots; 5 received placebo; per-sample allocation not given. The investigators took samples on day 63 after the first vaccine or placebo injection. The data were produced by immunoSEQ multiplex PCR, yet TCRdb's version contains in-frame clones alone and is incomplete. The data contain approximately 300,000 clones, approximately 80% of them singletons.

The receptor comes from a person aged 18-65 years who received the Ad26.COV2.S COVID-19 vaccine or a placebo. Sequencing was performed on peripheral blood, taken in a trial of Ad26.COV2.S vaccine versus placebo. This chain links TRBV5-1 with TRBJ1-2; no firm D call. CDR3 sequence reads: CASSLEGDGRFHGYTF. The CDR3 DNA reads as TGCGCCAGCAGCTTGGAAGGAGACGGAAGGTTCCATGGCTACACCTTC.